This is a list of T cell receptor beta chains from one sample in a study of OX40 agonist ivuxolimab in advanced cancers. The method was immunoSEQ multiplex PCR; TCRdb's version includes in-frame clones alone and lacks a portion of them. Of tens of thousands of clones listed, less than 90% are singletons. The material was CD4+ or CD8+ T cells sorted from blood, obtained in a trial of the OX40 agonist ivuxolimab. These receptors were obtained from an adult with an advanced solid tumor such as melanoma, head and neck, liver or kidney cancer. The CDR3 runs from the conserved cysteine through the conserved F or W. The D gene is left open where the match is weak. Some rows have no size entry. The others give once, few or many, or a class for an expanded clone.

v_call: TRBV11-2; d_call: .; clone_size: .; j_call: TRBJ1-6; cdr3_aa: CASSPMTGVRSPLHF; cdr3_nt: TGTGCCAGCAGCCCTATGACAGGAGTGAGATCACCCCTCCACTTT
v_call: TRBV6-5; d_call: .; clone_size: .; j_call: TRBJ1-1; cdr3_aa: CASSYGRVAFF; cdr3_nt: TGTGCCAGCAGTTACGGCAGAGTGGCTTTCTTT
v_call: TRBV27; d_call: TRBD2; clone_size: .; j_call: TRBJ2-1; cdr3_aa: CASSPRGGTSSYNEQFF; cdr3_nt: TGTGCCAGCAGCCCACGGGGGGGGACGAGCTCCTACAATGAGCAGTTCTTC
v_call: TRBV10-3; d_call: .; clone_size: few; j_call: TRBJ2-5; cdr3_aa: CAIGDLQETQYF; cdr3_nt: TGTGCCATCGGCGACCTGCAAGAGACCCAGTACTTC
v_call: TRBV6-7; d_call: TRBD1; clone_size: .; j_call: TRBJ1-4; cdr3_aa: CASSYSGSVGTATNEKLFF; cdr3_nt: TGTGCCAGCAGTTACTCGGGGAGCGTCGGGACAGCAACTAATGAAAAACTGTTTTTT
v_call: TRBV27; d_call: .; clone_size: .; j_call: TRBJ2-6; cdr3_aa: CASSLQGTAGANVLTF; cdr3_nt: TGTGCCAGCAGTTTACAGGGGACTGCTGGGGCCAACGTCCTGACTTTC
v_call: TRBV9; d_call: .; clone_size: .; j_call: TRBJ1-1; cdr3_aa: CASSVVPVGGGTEAFF; cdr3_nt: TGTGCCAGCAGCGTAGTACCGGTGGGAGGGGGCACTGAAGCTTTCTTT
v_call: TRBV28; d_call: .; clone_size: .; j_call: TRBJ1-1; cdr3_aa: CASRGNTEAFF; cdr3_nt: TGTGCCAGCAGGGGGAACACTGAAGCTTTCTTT
v_call: TRBV10-3; d_call: TRBD1; clone_size: .; j_call: TRBJ1-6; cdr3_aa: CAIRSGTGAPLHF; cdr3_nt: TGTGCCATCAGATCCGGTACAGGGGCACCCCTCCACTTT
v_call: TRBV6-5; d_call: TRBD2; clone_size: few; j_call: TRBJ2-5; cdr3_aa: CASSYSRGMDKTQYF; cdr3_nt: TGTGCCAGCAGTTACTCGCGGGGGATGGACAAGACCCAGTACTTC
v_call: TRBV7-8; d_call: .; clone_size: .; j_call: TRBJ1-5; cdr3_aa: CASSAYRVVGHQPQHF; cdr3_nt: TGTGCCAGCAGCGCGTACAGGGTTGTGGGACATCAGCCCCAGCATTTT
v_call: TRBV30; d_call: .; clone_size: .; j_call: TRBJ1-2; cdr3_aa: CAWRAVRISAGYTF; cdr3_nt: TGTGCCTGGAGGGCCGTGCGGATCTCGGCTGGCTACACCTTC
v_call: TRBV4-1; d_call: .; clone_size: .; j_call: TRBJ2-7; cdr3_aa: CASSQPDTYEQYF; cdr3_nt: TGCGCCAGCAGCCAACCTGACACCTACGAGCAGTACTTC
v_call: TRBV28; d_call: .; clone_size: .; j_call: TRBJ2-7; cdr3_aa: CASSTPREQYF; cdr3_nt: TGTGCCAGCAGTACCCCGCGGGAGCAGTACTTC
v_call: TRBV29-1; d_call: TRBD2; clone_size: .; j_call: TRBJ2-5; cdr3_aa: CSVEESGGGGQYF; cdr3_nt: TGCAGCGTTGAAGAAAGCGGGGGGGGTGGCCAGTACTTC
v_call: TRBV6-1; d_call: TRBD1; clone_size: .; j_call: TRBJ1-2; cdr3_aa: CASSEGTGPYGYTF; cdr3_nt: TGTGCCAGCAGTGAGGGGACAGGACCCTATGGCTACACCTTC
v_call: TRBV9; d_call: .; clone_size: .; j_call: TRBJ1-1; cdr3_aa: CASSVVLSGNTEAFF; cdr3_nt: TGTGCCAGCAGCGTAGTCCTGTCAGGGAACACTGAAGCTTTCTTT
v_call: TRBV6-1; d_call: .; clone_size: .; j_call: TRBJ1-5; cdr3_aa: CASSRDQPQHF; cdr3_nt: TGTGCCAGCAGTAGGGATCAGCCCCAGCATTTT
v_call: TRBV30; d_call: TRBD1; clone_size: .; j_call: TRBJ1-3; cdr3_aa: CAWSGTGVGNTIYF; cdr3_nt: TGTGCCTGGAGTGGGACAGGGGTAGGAAACACCATATATTTT
v_call: TRBV6-6; d_call: .; clone_size: .; j_call: TRBJ1-5; cdr3_aa: CASSYWEQPQHF; cdr3_nt: TGTGCCAGCAGTTACTGGGAACAGCCCCAGCATTTT
v_call: TRBV5-6; d_call: TRBD1; clone_size: .; j_call: TRBJ2-7; cdr3_aa: CASSRTGPGYEQYF; cdr3_nt: TGTGCCAGCAGCCGGACAGGGCCCGGGTACGAGCAGTACTTC
v_call: TRBV5-1; d_call: TRBD1; clone_size: .; j_call: TRBJ2-7; cdr3_aa: CASSLTGGYYEQYF; cdr3_nt: TGCGCCAGCAGCCTGACAGGGGGTTATTACGAGCAGTACTTC
v_call: TRBV29-1; d_call: .; clone_size: once; j_call: TRBJ2-7; cdr3_aa: CSVVSPNEQYF; cdr3_nt: TGCAGCGTTGTATCTCCAAACGAGCAGTACTTC
v_call: TRBV27; d_call: .; clone_size: few; j_call: TRBJ1-5; cdr3_aa: CASSLNVNQPQHF; cdr3_nt: TGTGCCAGCAGTTTAAATGTTAATCAGCCCCAGCATTTT
v_call: TRBV9; d_call: TRBD1; clone_size: .; j_call: TRBJ2-5; cdr3_aa: CASSRTGANQETQYF; cdr3_nt: TGTGCCAGCAGCCGGACAGGGGCTAATCAAGAGACCCAGTACTTC
v_call: TRBV9; d_call: TRBD1; clone_size: .; j_call: TRBJ2-7; cdr3_aa: CASSYGTESYEQYF; cdr3_nt: TGTGCCAGCAGTTACGGGACAGAGTCCTACGAGCAGTACTTC
v_call: TRBV4-2; d_call: TRBD1; clone_size: .; j_call: TRBJ1-4; cdr3_aa: CASSLQQGVGEKLFF; cdr3_nt: TGTGCCAGCAGCTTACAGCAGGGGGTTGGAGAAAAACTGTTTTTT
v_call: TRBV19; d_call: .; clone_size: few; j_call: TRBJ1-5; cdr3_aa: CASGRLDNQPQHF; cdr3_nt: TGTGCCAGTGGCAGGTTGGACAATCAGCCCCAGCATTTT
v_call: TRBV11-3; d_call: TRBD1; clone_size: once; j_call: TRBJ2-3; cdr3_aa: CASSLDFLDRVIFTDTQYF; cdr3_nt: TGTGCCAGCAGCTTAGATTTTCTGGACAGGGTCATTTTCACAGATACGCAGTATTTT
v_call: TRBV6-6; d_call: .; clone_size: .; j_call: TRBJ2-2; cdr3_aa: CASSYPITNTGELFF; cdr3_nt: TGTGCCAGCAGTTACCCGATCACGAACACCGGGGAGCTGTTTTTT
v_call: TRBV7-2; d_call: TRBD1; clone_size: .; j_call: TRBJ1-1; cdr3_aa: CASSFSGGSNTEAFF; cdr3_nt: TGTGCCAGCAGCTTCTCAGGGGGCTCGAACACTGAAGCTTTCTTT
v_call: TRBV6-1; d_call: TRBD2; clone_size: .; j_call: TRBJ2-5; cdr3_aa: CAISGLAGETQYF; cdr3_nt: TGTGCCATTTCGGGACTAGCAGGGGAGACCCAGTACTTC
v_call: TRBV6-5; d_call: TRBD1; clone_size: .; j_call: TRBJ2-5; cdr3_aa: CASSPGTGGETQYF; cdr3_nt: TGTGCCAGCAGTCCCGGGACAGGGGGAGAGACCCAGTACTTC
v_call: TRBV4-3; d_call: .; clone_size: .; j_call: TRBJ2-2; cdr3_aa: CASRSAGELFF; cdr3_nt: TGCGCCAGCAGGAGCGCCGGGGAGCTGTTTTTT
v_call: TRBV7-9; d_call: .; clone_size: .; j_call: TRBJ2-3; cdr3_aa: CASSPAGATIATEQYF; cdr3_nt: TGTGCCAGCAGCCCGGCGGGGGCCACGATCGCTACTGAGCAGTATTTT
v_call: TRBV18; d_call: .; clone_size: .; j_call: TRBJ1-2; cdr3_aa: CASSPFRDTRELNYGYTF; cdr3_nt: TGTGCCAGCTCACCGTTTAGGGACACCCGCGAACTAAACTATGGCTACACCTTC
v_call: TRBV30; d_call: .; clone_size: once; j_call: TRBJ1-6; cdr3_aa: CAWSGDKPLHF; cdr3_nt: TGTGCCTGGAGTGGGGACAAACCCCTCCACTTT
v_call: TRBV7-6; d_call: TRBD1; clone_size: .; j_call: TRBJ1-1; cdr3_aa: CASSLVAPGGSNLNTEAFF; cdr3_nt: TGTGCCAGCAGCTTAGTCGCCCCAGGGGGATCGAATTTGAACACTGAAGCTTTCTTT
v_call: TRBV14; d_call: .; clone_size: .; j_call: TRBJ2-2; cdr3_aa: CASSQVPFTGELFF; cdr3_nt: TGTGCCAGCAGCCAAGTTCCCTTCACCGGGGAGCTGTTTTTT
v_call: TRBV25-1; d_call: .; clone_size: .; j_call: TRBJ2-5; cdr3_aa: CASSELVAEQETQYF; cdr3_nt: TGTGCCAGCAGTGAATTGGTGGCAGAGCAAGAGACCCAGTACTTC
v_call: TRBV9; d_call: .; clone_size: .; j_call: TRBJ1-1; cdr3_aa: CASSSAGGFTEAFF; cdr3_nt: TGTGCCAGCTCCTCTGCGGGGGGTTTCACTGAAGCTTTCTTT
v_call: TRBV7-2; d_call: .; clone_size: once; j_call: TRBJ2-5; cdr3_aa: CASSPAVQGREETQYF; cdr3_nt: TGTGCCAGCAGCCCAGCGGTACAGGGAAGGGAAGAGACCCAGTACTTC
v_call: TRBV2; d_call: .; clone_size: .; j_call: TRBJ2-5; cdr3_aa: CASSQQETQYF; cdr3_nt: TGTGCCAGCAGCCAACAAGAGACCCAGTACTTC
v_call: TRBV28; d_call: .; clone_size: .; j_call: TRBJ2-7; cdr3_aa: CASSGTHTGYEQYF; cdr3_nt: TGTGCCAGCAGTGGAACCCATACGGGCTACGAGCAGTACTTC
v_call: TRBV7-2; d_call: TRBD1; clone_size: .; j_call: TRBJ2-1; cdr3_aa: CASSSRGSSYNEQFF; cdr3_nt: TGTGCCAGCAGCTCCAGGGGGAGCTCCTACAATGAGCAGTTCTTC
v_call: TRBV11-3; d_call: TRBD2; clone_size: .; j_call: TRBJ2-3; cdr3_aa: CASSFTGGYTDTQYF; cdr3_nt: TGTGCCAGCAGCTTCACGGGGGGGTACACAGATACGCAGTATTTT
v_call: TRBV15; d_call: .; clone_size: .; j_call: TRBJ1-4; cdr3_aa: CATSSQMARNEKLFF; cdr3_nt: TGTGCCACCAGCAGCCAAATGGCGAGAAATGAAAAACTGTTTTTT
v_call: TRBV5-1; d_call: .; clone_size: .; j_call: TRBJ2-1; cdr3_aa: CASSLRGPRGDEQFF; cdr3_nt: TGCGCCAGCAGCTTGCGCGGCCCCCGGGGCGATGAGCAGTTCTTC
v_call: TRBV4-1; d_call: .; clone_size: .; j_call: TRBJ2-7; cdr3_aa: CASSQVISRRTLYEQYF; cdr3_nt: TGCGCCAGCAGCCAAGTAATATCTAGGCGGACACTATACGAGCAGTACTTC
v_call: TRBV4-1; d_call: TRBD1; clone_size: .; j_call: TRBJ2-5; cdr3_aa: CASSLGQGEETQYF; cdr3_nt: TGCGCCAGCAGCCTAGGACAGGGGGAAGAGACCCAGTACTTC
v_call: TRBV5-1; d_call: .; clone_size: .; j_call: TRBJ1-1; cdr3_aa: CASSGTASPRAFF; cdr3_nt: TGCGCCAGCAGCGGGACGGCGTCCCCCAGAGCTTTCTTT
v_call: TRBV10-3; d_call: TRBD2; clone_size: .; j_call: TRBJ2-2; cdr3_aa: CAISRASGGSATGELFF; cdr3_nt: TGTGCCATCAGCCGGGCGAGCGGGGGGAGTGCCACCGGGGAGCTGTTTTTT
v_call: TRBV7-9; d_call: .; clone_size: .; j_call: TRBJ2-7; cdr3_aa: CASSLVGAYEQYF; cdr3_nt: TGTGCCAGCAGCTTGGTAGGGGCCTACGAGCAGTACTTC
v_call: TRBV14; d_call: .; clone_size: .; j_call: TRBJ2-7; cdr3_aa: CASSQIGRIGEQYF; cdr3_nt: TGTGCCAGCAGCCAAATTGGTCGGATTGGTGAGCAGTACTTC
v_call: TRBV4-1; d_call: .; clone_size: few; j_call: TRBJ1-5; cdr3_aa: CASRHTGPNQPQHF; cdr3_nt: TGCGCCAGCAGGCACACAGGGCCCAATCAGCCCCAGCATTTT
v_call: TRBV5-1; d_call: .; clone_size: .; j_call: TRBJ2-3; cdr3_aa: CASSSRPTGPRTDTQYF; cdr3_nt: TGCGCCAGCAGCTCAAGGCCCACAGGACCACGCACAGATACGCAGTATTTT
v_call: TRBV6-5; d_call: .; clone_size: few; j_call: TRBJ1-6; cdr3_aa: CASSYSLTGLPPLHF; cdr3_nt: TGTGCCAGCAGTTACTCGCTAACCGGCCTCCCACCCCTCCACTTT